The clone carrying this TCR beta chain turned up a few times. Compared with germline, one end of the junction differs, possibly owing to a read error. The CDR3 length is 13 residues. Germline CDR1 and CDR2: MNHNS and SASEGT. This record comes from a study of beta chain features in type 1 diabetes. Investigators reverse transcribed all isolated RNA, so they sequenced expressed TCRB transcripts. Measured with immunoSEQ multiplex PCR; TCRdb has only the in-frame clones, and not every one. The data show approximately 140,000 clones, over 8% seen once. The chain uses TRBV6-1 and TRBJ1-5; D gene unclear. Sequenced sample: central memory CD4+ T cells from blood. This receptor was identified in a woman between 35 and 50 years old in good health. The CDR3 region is CAISPEGNQPQHF. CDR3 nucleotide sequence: TGTGCCATCAGTCCCGAGGGCAATCAGCCCCAGCATTTT.